Below, 9 T cell receptor beta chains from the same sample are listed, as sequenced in a study of CD8+ T cells in alopecia areata. RNA was isolated and reverse transcribed to cDNA, the sequencing template. Libraries were prepared by immunoSEQ multiplex PCR; TCRdb keeps only in-frame clonotypes and omits some of them. The table has about 200,000 clones, 58% seen once; the top ten hold about 5.5%. As for treatment: oral pan-JAK inhibitor, 5-10 mg twice daily. The sample was CD4+ T cells sorted from blood, taken at week 24, from a patient treated with tofacitinib. These TCRs come from a human donor with alopecia areata.

The rearrangement uses TRBV30 and TRBJ1-5; TRBD1 agrees at 7 bases. After removal of 3 bases from V and 0 bases from J, the junction contained 11 bases not matched to a gene. Germline V gene sequence: CDR1 GTSNPN, CDR2 SVGIG (reference sequence). The CDR3 extends over 17 amino acids. The CDR3 DNA follows: TGTGCCTGGAGAATAGCCGGGACAGCTCATAGCAATCAGCCCCAGCATTTT. Translating gives CAWRIAGTAHSNQPQHF.

The chain uses TRBV25-1 and TRBJ2-2; unclear D gene. Trimming took off 2 bases at V and 6 bases at J, with 4 bases between the two ends. The CDR3 contains 12 residues. CDR1 is MGHDK, CDR2 SYGVNS, per germline. The CDR3 protein is CASSERAGELFF. The DNA for the CDR3 is TGTGCCAGCAGTGAAAGGGCCGGGGAGCTGTTTTTT.

V gene TRBV15 combines with J gene TRBJ2-1, with 12 bases matching TRBD2. Germline V gene lookup returns CDR1 LNHNV and CDR2 YYDKDF (reference sequence). With V trimmed by 0 bases and J by 7 bases, 4 bases remained unmatched. CDR3 length: 16 residues. The CDR3 spells CATSRDLAGGENEQFF. DNA for the CDR3: TGTGCCACCAGCAGAGATCTAGCGGGAGGGGAAAATGAGCAGTTCTTC.

The chain recombines TRBV5-1 with TRBJ1-6, with 8 bases aligning to TRBD1. The CDR3 has 14 amino acids. V shed 4 bases, J shed 13 bases, and the junction held 10 bases outside the gene matches. CDR1 and CDR2 from the germline V gene are SGHRS and YFSETQ. The CDR3 is CASSPDRAGGPLHF. The CDR3 nucleotides read TGCGCCAGCAGCCCGGACAGGGCCGGGGGGCCCCTCCACTTT. Variable domain in full (rest from reference TRBV5-1 and TRBJ1-6): KAGVTQTPRYLIKTRGQQVTLSCSPISGHRSVSWYQQTPGQGLQFLFEYFSETQRNKGNFPGRFSGRQFSNSRSEMNVSTLELGDSALYLCASSPDRAGGPLHFGNGTRLTVT.

The CDR3: CASSPDHNTGELFF. The CDR3 DNA sequence: TGTGCCAGCTCACCAGATCATAACACCGGGGAGCTGTTTTTT. V usage is TRBV18 and J usage is TRBJ2-2; D is unclear. Trimming pared 2 bases from V and 2 bases from J, leaving 6 bases between. The CDR3 is made up of 14 amino acids. CDR1 is KGHSH, CDR2 LQKENI, per germline.

In the case of this clone: The identical CDR3 is also encoded by other nucleotide sequences in the sample. The V call is TRBV6-5, the J call TRBJ1-2, with D possibly matching TRBD1 (5 bases). Germline lookup yields CDR1 MNHEY and CDR2 SVGAGI. V was clipped by 5 bases and J by 2 bases, with 9 bases between them. The CDR3 runs to 13 residues. CDR3 in DNA: TGTGCCAGCAGTCCAGACAGCAACTATGGCTACACCTTC. It codes for CASSPDSNYGYTF.

This chain links TRBV15 with TRBJ2-4; 7 bases align to TRBD1. Germline CDR1 is LNHNV and CDR2 is YYDKDF (reference sequence). Trimming took 2 bases from V and 3 from J; bases not matched to a gene: 10. The CDR3 is 17 amino acids. CDR3 in DNA: TGTGCCACCAGCAGACAGACTACAGGGGTTGGCAAAAACATTCAGTACTTC. Translation: CATSRQTTGVGKNIQYF.

The chain has TRBV12-5 and TRBJ1-2, with 7 bases matching TRBD1. Germline CDR1 LGHNT, CDR2 FRNRAP. The junction had 6 bases not matched to a gene; V was cut back by 1 base and J by 4 bases. This CDR3 is built from 15 residues. CDR3 region: CASGLGNRGPYGYTF. CDR3 in DNA: TGTGCTAGTGGTTTGGGGAACAGGGGACCCTATGGCTACACCTTC.

In this sample, this clone turned up a few times. J is TRBJ1-4 and V is TRBV29-1, with a weak D call TRBD1 (5 bases). The CDR3 is made up of 11 amino acids. V lost 7 bases and J 8 bases, leaving 11 bases between the germline ends. The V gene's germline CDR1 is SQVTM and CDR2 ANQGSEA. CDR3 nucleotide sequence: TGCAGCGGGGGGAATAGGGAAAAACTGTTTTTT. Translation: CSGGNREKLFF.